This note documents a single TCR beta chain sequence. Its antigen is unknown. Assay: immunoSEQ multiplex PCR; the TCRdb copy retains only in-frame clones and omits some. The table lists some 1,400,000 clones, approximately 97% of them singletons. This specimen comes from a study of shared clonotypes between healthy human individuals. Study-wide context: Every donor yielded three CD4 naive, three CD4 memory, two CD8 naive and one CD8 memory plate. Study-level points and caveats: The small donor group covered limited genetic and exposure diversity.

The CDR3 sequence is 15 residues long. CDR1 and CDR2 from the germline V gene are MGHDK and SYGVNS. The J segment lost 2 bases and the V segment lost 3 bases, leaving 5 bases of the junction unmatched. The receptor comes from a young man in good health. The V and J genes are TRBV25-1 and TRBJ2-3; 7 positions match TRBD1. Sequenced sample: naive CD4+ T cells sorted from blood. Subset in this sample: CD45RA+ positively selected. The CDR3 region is CASSEYRGLTDTQYF. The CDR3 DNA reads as TGTGCCAGCAGTGAGTACAGGGGTCTCACAGATACGCAGTATTTT.